The clone carrying this T cell receptor beta chain was counted only a few times. CDR1 is MDHEN and CDR2 is SYDVKM in the germline V gene. The CDR3 covers 14 residues. V was pared by 2 bases and J by 9 bases, with 8 bases of the junction left unmatched. The sample is drawn from a study of blood T cell repertoires in COVID-19. Original analysis: From reference gene primer amplification, estimates of nucleated cell counts were derived. Libraries were prepared by immunoSEQ multiplex PCR; TCRdb keeps only in-frame clonotypes and omits some of them. The DNA was the basis for D and trimming; V, J and clone size are from that table. This table has 200,000 to 300,000 clones, about nine tenths appearing once.

The clonotype was recovered from a young woman who had recovered from COVID-19. The chain couples TRBV28 to TRBJ1-1, with 8 positions matching TRBD1. Sequenced: PBMCs or T cells enriched from blood (not recorded which). The CDR3 reads CASSLPDRGGKAFF. CDR3 coding DNA: TGTGCCAGCAGTTTACCCGACAGGGGAGGAAAAGCTTTCTTT.